This TCR beta chain came from a study of T cell responses to AZD1222 COVID-19 vaccine. About the research overall: Investigators merged groups given second doses at roughly 4 or roughly 12 weeks.

General study points: Elevations in Spike-specific TCR breadth and depth followed administration of two AZD1222 doses.

Note on this clone: Antigen specificity is unknown.

Sequencing was performed with immunoSEQ multiplex PCR; in TCRdb, only in-frame clones are kept and a portion is missing. The repertoire holds some 130,000 clones, with 75% to 90% as singletons. The germline CDR1 and CDR2 sequences are MNHEY and SVGAGI. The CDR3 spans 14 residues. The V end was cut by 8 bases, the J end by 11 bases, with 24 bases between. V gene TRBV6-5 combines with J gene TRBJ1-2; D not certain. The sequence was obtained from an adult in good health. Material: peripheral blood, obtained on day 0 of AZD1222 vaccination. CDR3 nucleotides: TGTGCCAGCTGGAGCGACGGGCTCGCGTTTTATTACACCTTC. Protein product: CASWSDGLAFYYTF.